This T cell receptor beta chain was captured in a study of preoperative IRX-2 immunotherapy in early breast cancer. Sequencing used immunoSEQ multiplex PCR; TCRdb keeps in-frame clones, though not all of them. This table has approximately 38,000 clones, roughly 82% appearing once. The treatment: preoperative locoregional IRX-2 cytokine immunotherapy. This phase Ib study tested locoregional IRX-2 cytokine immunotherapy given before surgery. This specimen was lymph node tissue, taken after IRX-2 immunotherapy. This receptor was obtained from a human donor with breast cancer.

CDR3 protein: CASSYSSELNTEAFF. The CDR3 nucleotides are TGTGCCAGCAGTTACTCCTCAGAATTGAACACTGAAGCTTTCTTT. The chain carries TRBV6-8 and TRBJ1-1; D is undetermined. Trimming pared 0 bases from V and 0 bases from J, leaving 8 bases between. Germline CDR1 reads MNHGY; CDR2 reads SAAAGT. The CDR3 length is 15 residues.